This TCR beta chain was profiled in a study of beta chain features in type 1 diabetes. To note about this clone: Its target is unknown. Other DNA variants within this sample encode the same CDR3.

Notes on the study in general: The study found fewer insertions and more deletions at VDJ junctions in type 1 diabetes patients. For Type 1 diabetes patients, all four CD4+ subsets carried TCRB CDR3s that were moderately but significantly shorter.

Germline V gene data show CDR1 as LNHDA and CDR2 as SQIVND (reference sequence). This CDR3 region has 15 residues. V lost 3 bases and J lost 3; bases outside the gene matches: 7. What was sequenced were expressed TCRB transcripts, since all of the isolated RNA had been reverse transcribed. Using immunoSEQ multiplex PCR, the repertoire was profiled, and TCRdb retains in-frame clones only, with some absent. Of 300,000 to 350,000 clones in the sample, 9.3% were seen once. The rearrangement uses TRBV19 and TRBJ2-7, with 8 bases aligning to TRBD1. This clonotype originated in a man aged 25-45 years with type 1 diabetes. The sample was central memory CD4+ T cells from blood. This CDR3 is CASSISPGQDYEQYF. CDR3 in DNA: TGTGCCAGTAGTATCAGTCCGGGACAGGACTACGAGCAGTACTTC. Variable domain in full (rest from reference TRBV19 and TRBJ2-7): DGGITQSPKYLFRKEGQNVTLSCEQNLNHDAMYWYRQDPGQGLRLIYYSQIVNDFQKGDIAEGYSVSREKKESFPLTVTSAQKNPTAFYLCASSISPGQDYEQYFGPGTRLTVT.